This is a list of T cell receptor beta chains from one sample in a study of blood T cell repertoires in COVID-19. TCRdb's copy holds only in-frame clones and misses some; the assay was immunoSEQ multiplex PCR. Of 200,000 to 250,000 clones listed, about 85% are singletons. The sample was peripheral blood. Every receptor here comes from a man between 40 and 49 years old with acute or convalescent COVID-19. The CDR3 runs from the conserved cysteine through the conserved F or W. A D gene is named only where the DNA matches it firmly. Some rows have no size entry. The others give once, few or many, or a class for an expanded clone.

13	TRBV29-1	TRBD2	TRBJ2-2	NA	TGCAGCGCTGCGGGGGGAGACACCGGGGAGCTGTTTTTT	CSAAGGDTGELFF
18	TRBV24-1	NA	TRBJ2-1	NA	TGTGCCACCAGTGATCCGTCGGCGGAGAGTCGCTCCTACAATGAGCAGTTCTTC	CATSDPSAESRSYNEQFF
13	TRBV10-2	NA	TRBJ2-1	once	TGCGCCAGCAGTGAGGACTATTCGGATGAGCAGTTCTTC	CASSEDYSDEQFF
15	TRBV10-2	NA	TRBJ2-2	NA	TGCGCCAGCAGTGCCCCGGGGACAATGACCGGGGAGCTGTTTTTT	CASSAPGTMTGELFF
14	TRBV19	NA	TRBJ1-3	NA	TGTGCCAGTAGTCTGGACAGATCTGGAAACACCATATATTTT	CASSLDRSGNTIYF
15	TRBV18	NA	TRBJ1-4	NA	TGTGCCAGCTCACCACAGAGAGGGGGTAATGAAAAACTGTTTTTT	CASSPQRGGNEKLFF
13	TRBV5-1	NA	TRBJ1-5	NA	TGCGCCAGCAGCTTAAACGGGGGTCAGCCCCAGCATTTT	CASSLNGGQPQHF
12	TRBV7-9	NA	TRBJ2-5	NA	TGTGCCATCAACAGGCCCCAAGAGACCCAGTACTTC	CAINRPQETQYF
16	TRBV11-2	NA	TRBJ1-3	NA	TGTGCCAGCAGCTTCGCTCTTGGGAGCTCTGGAAACACCATATATTTT	CASSFALGSSGNTIYF
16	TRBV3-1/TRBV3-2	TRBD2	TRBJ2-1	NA	TGTGCCAGCAGCCCTCGACTAGCGGGGGGGTTGAATGAGCAGTTCTTC	CASSPRLAGGLNEQFF
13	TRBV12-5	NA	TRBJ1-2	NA	TGTGCTAGTGGTTCAACAGGGTTAGATGGCTACACCTTC	CASGSTGLDGYTF
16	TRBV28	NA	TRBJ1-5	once	TGTGCCAGCAGTTTACGTAGCGGGCAGAGATATCAGCCCCAGCATTTT	CASSLRSGQRYQPQHF
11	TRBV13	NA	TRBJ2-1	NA	TGTGCCAGCGAGTTGAGGCGTGAGCAGTTCTTC	CASELRREQFF
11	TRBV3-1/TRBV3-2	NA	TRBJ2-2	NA	TGTGCCAGCAAGGGGACCGGGGAGCTGTTTTTT	CASKGTGELFF
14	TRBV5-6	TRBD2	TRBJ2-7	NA	TGTGCCAGCAGCACGGGACTAGGTGGCTACGAGCAGTACTTC	CASSTGLGGYEQYF
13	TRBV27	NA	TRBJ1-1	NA	TGTGCCAGCAGTTTATCCAGGAACACTGAAGCTTTCTTT	CASSLSRNTEAFF
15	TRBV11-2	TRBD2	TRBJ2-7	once	TGTGCCAGCAGCTTGGATCTAGCGGGGGCCTACGAGCAGTACTTC	CASSLDLAGAYEQYF
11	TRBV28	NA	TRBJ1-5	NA	TGTGCCAGCAGTTTATCGGAGCCCCAGCATTTT	CASSLSEPQHF
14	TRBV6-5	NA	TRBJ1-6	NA	TGTGCCAGCAGTTACAGAGGGTTCGGTTCACCCCTCCACTTT	CASSYRGFGSPLHF
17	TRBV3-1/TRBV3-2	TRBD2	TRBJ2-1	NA	TGTGCCAGCAGCCAAGATCGCCGCCGACTAGCGGCCAATGAGCAGTTCTTC	CASSQDRRRLAANEQFF
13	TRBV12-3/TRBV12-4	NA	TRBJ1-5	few	TGTGCCAGCAGTGCCGCAGGGAATCAGCCCCAGCATTTT	CASSAAGNQPQHF
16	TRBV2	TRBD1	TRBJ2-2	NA	TGTGCCAGCGGAAATCCGGGACAGGGCGAAACCGGGGAGCTGTTTTTT	CASGNPGQGETGELFF
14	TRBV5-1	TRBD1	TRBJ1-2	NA	TGCGCCAGCAGCCCAGACAGGGAAGGCTATGGCTACACCTTC	CASSPDREGYGYTF
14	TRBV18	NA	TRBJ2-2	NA	TGTGCCAGCTCACGGATTAGCGGTACCGGGGAGCTGTTTTTT	CASSRISGTGELFF
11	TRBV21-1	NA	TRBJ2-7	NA	TGTGCCAGCCCAGCCGGGAACGAGCAGTACTTC	CASPAGNEQYF
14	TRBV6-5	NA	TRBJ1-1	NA	TGTGCCAGCAGTTACTCCCTCGGGTACACTGAAGCTTTCTTT	CASSYSLGYTEAFF
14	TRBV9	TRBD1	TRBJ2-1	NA	TGTGCCAGCAGCGTCCAGGGGGCCAACAATGAGCAGTTCTTC	CASSVQGANNEQFF
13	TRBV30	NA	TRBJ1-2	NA	TGTGCCTGTACACCCAGGGATCCCTATGGCTACACCTTC	CACTPRDPYGYTF
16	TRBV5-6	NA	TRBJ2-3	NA	TGTGCCAGCAGCTTGCCGGACAGCGCGCCCACAGATACGCAGTATTTT	CASSLPDSAPTDTQYF
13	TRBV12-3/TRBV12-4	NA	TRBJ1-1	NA	TGTGCCAGCAGTTTAGTCGGGAACACTGAAGCTTTCTTT	CASSLVGNTEAFF
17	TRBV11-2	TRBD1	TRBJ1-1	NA	TGTGCCAGCAGCTGGAGCCGGGACAGCGGATGGAACACTGAAGCTTTCTTT	CASSWSRDSGWNTEAFF
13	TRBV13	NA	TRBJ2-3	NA	TGTGCCAGCAGCTCCCTAGTAATCAATACGCAGTATTTT	CASSSLVINTQYF
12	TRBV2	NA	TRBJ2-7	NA	TGTGCCAGCAAAGGGGGCTCCTACGAGCAGTACTTC	CASKGGSYEQYF
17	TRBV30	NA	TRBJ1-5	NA	TGTGCCTGGAGTGTAGTGCGGGGGCCTTATAGCAATCAGCCCCAGCATTTT	CAWSVVRGPYSNQPQHF
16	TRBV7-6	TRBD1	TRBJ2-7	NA	TGTGCCAGCAGCTTTGTAGCCGACAGGGGGTCTTCCGAGCAGTACTTC	CASSFVADRGSSEQYF
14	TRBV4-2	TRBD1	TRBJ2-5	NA	TGTGCCAGCAGCCAAAGACAGGGTTGGGAGACCCAGTACTTC	CASSQRQGWETQYF
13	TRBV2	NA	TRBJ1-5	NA	TGTGCCAGCTGTGCGGGTGATTATCAGCCCCAGCATTTT	CASCAGDYQPQHF
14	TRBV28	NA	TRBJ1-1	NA	TGTGCCAGCAGTACCCCAGGGAGGGGAACTGAAGCTTTCTTT	CASSTPGRGTEAFF
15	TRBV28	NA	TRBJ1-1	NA	TGTGCCAGCAGTTCTACTGGGGGACAGAACACTGAAGCTTTCTTT	CASSSTGGQNTEAFF
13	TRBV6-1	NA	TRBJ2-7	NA	TGTGCCAGCAGTGAGAGGAGGGGCTACGAGCAGTACTTC	CASSERRGYEQYF
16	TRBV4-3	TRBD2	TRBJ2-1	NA	TGCGCCAGCAGCCAAGATGGTGGTAGCGGGATCGATGAGCAGTTCTTC	CASSQDGGSGIDEQFF
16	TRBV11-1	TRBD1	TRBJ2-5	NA	TGTGCCAGCAGCCCCCAGGACAGGTGGCCGAAGGAGACCCAGTACTTC	CASSPQDRWPKETQYF
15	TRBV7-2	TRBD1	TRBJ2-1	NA	TGTGCCAGCAGGACCGACAGGGGAACCTACAATGAGCAGTTCTTC	CASRTDRGTYNEQFF
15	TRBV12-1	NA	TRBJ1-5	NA	TGTGCCAGCAGCCCCCGGGATTATAGCAATCAGCCCCAGCATTTT	CASSPRDYSNQPQHF
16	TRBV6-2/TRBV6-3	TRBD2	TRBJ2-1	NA	TGTGCCAGCAGTTTCCGGACTAGCGGGGGGGCCGCTGAGCAGTTCTTC	CASSFRTSGGAAEQFF
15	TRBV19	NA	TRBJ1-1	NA	TGTGCCAGTAGTGGATACAGGGTTGGAGGCACTGAAGCTTTCTTT	CASSGYRVGGTEAFF
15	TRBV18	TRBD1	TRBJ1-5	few	TGTGCCAGCTCATTCGTCGGGACAGGGTTCCAGCCCCAGCATTTT	CASSFVGTGFQPQHF
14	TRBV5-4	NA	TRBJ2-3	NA	TGTGCCAGCAGCCCGGACAAATTCACAGATACGCAGTATTTT	CASSPDKFTDTQYF
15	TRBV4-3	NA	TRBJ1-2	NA	TGCGCCAGCAGCCTGCAATCAGGTCAGCCGTATGGCTACACCTTC	CASSLQSGQPYGYTF
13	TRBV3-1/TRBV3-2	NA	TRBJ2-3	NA	TGTGCCAGCAGCTACAGGCGCGCCGATACGCAGTATTTT	CASSYRRADTQYF
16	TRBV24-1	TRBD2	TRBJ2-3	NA	TGTGCCACCAGTGATTTAGGCAGCGGGGGTACAGATACGCAGTATTTT	CATSDLGSGGTDTQYF
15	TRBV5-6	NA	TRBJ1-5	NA	TGTGCCAGCAGCTTGGGGGCGGGTTTCCAGCAGCCCCAGCATTTT	CASSLGAGFQQPQHF
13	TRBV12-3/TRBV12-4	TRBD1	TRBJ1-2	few	TGTGCCAGCATTAAACAGGGGGCGCGGGGCTACACCTTC	CASIKQGARGYTF
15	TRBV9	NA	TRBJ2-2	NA	TGTGCCAGCAGCGCGATACAGGGTGGCACCGGGGAGCTGTTTTTT	CASSAIQGGTGELFF
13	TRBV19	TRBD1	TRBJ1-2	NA	TGTGCCAGTAGATATGGGACAGGGGTTGGCTACACCTTC	CASRYGTGVGYTF
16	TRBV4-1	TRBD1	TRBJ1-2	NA	TGCGCCAGCAGCCATCCTGGACAGGGTCAGAACTATGGCTACACCTTC	CASSHPGQGQNYGYTF
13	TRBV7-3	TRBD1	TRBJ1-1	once	TGTGCCAGCAGCCAACAGGGGGGCACTGAAGCTTTCTTT	CASSQQGGTEAFF
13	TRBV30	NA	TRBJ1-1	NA	TGTGCCTGGAGCCGGGGGGGGAACACTGAAGCTTTCTTT	CAWSRGGNTEAFF
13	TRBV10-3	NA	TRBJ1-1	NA	TGTGCCATCAGTGAGAGCGGGACCTTTGAAGCTTTCTTT	CAISESGTFEAFF
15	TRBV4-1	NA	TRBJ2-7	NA	TGCGCCAGCAGCCAAGACCGGAGGAGCTCCTACGAGCAGTACTTC	CASSQDRRSSYEQYF